This T cell receptor (beta chain) was obtained from a study of blood T cell repertoires in COVID-19. Turning to the study itself: The origin of the acute and convalescent COVID-19 samples was the United States, Italy and Spain. The analysed material was cDNA or gDNA that came from T cells, B-cell-depleted T cells, or PBMCs.

How the authors handled the data: Amplification with reference gene primers provided the estimates of nucleated cell counts. Generated by immunoSEQ multiplex PCR, the TCRdb table keeps only in-frame clones and is missing some. V and J calls and clone size follow that table, whereas D and trimming were derived from the DNA. The sample holds about 130,000 clones, roughly 86% seen once. This clone occurred a few times. Germline lookup yields CDR1 SNHLY and CDR2 FYNNEI. V lost 0 bases, J lost 0 bases, and 12 bases lay in between. There are 17 residues in the CDR3. The clonotype was recovered from a human donor in a cohort sampled during active COVID-19. Sequenced input: peripheral blood. V gene TRBV2 combines with J gene TRBJ1-5; D remains unclear. DNA of the CDR3: TGTGCCAGCAGTGAAGCGCTTGGGCCAGGTAGCAATCAGCCCCAGCATTTT. Its translation: CASSEALGPGSNQPQHF. The full variable domain, in which reference TRBV2 and TRBJ1-5 provide the parts outside the CDR3, is EPEVTQTPSHQVTQMGQEVILRCVPISNHLYFYWYRQILGQKVEFLVSFYNNEISEKSEIFDDQFSVERPDGSNFTLKIRSTKLEDSAMYFCASSEALGPGSNQPQHFGDGTRLSIL.